The rows below give T cell receptor beta chains drawn from one sample of a study of T-cell reconstitution after alpha-beta-depleted transplantation in children. TCRdb itself ran the PCR reads through MiXCR, one entry per CDR3 protein. This sample has about 500,000 distinct CDR3 sequences, with about 31% found just once. The material was PBMCs from the stem cell graft donor, obtained from the stem cell graft. These receptors originate from a human donor who donated a stem cell graft to a child with aplastic anemia. CDR3s include the opening cysteine and the closing phenylalanine or tryptophan. Fields, in order: J gene, V gene, D gene, clone size, CDR3 DNA, CDR3 protein. A D gene is named only where the DNA matches it firmly. Clone size is shown for a subset of rows, as once, few, many or a class of expanded clone.

TRBJ1-1	TRBV9	TRBD1	once	TGTGCCAGCAGCGATACAGGGGACCGGGGTACTGAAGCTTTCTTT	CASSDTGDRGTEAFF
TRBJ1-4	TRBV7-9	-	-	TGTGCCAGCAGCTTAGGGGCTAAGGGAAATGAAAAACTGTTTTTT	CASSLGAKGNEKLFF
TRBJ2-7	TRBV25-1	-	-	TGTGCCAGCAGTGAAGTCACGAGTGGTGAGCAGTACTTC	CASSEVTSGEQYF
TRBJ1-2	TRBV12-3/TRBV12-4	-	-	TGTGCCAGCAGTTCCTTGACAGTCTCCTATGGCTACACCTTC	CASSSLTVSYGYTF
TRBJ1-2	TRBV7-2	TRBD1	few	TGTGCCAGCAGCTTTTCGGGACAGGGTGAGGGCTACACCTTC	CASSFSGQGEGYTF
TRBJ2-2	TRBV7-9	-	-	TGTGCCAGCAGGTTATCACATAGCGACTCGTACACCGGGGAGCTGTTTTTT	CASRLSHSDSYTGELFF
TRBJ1-2	TRBV11-1	TRBD1	once	TGTGCCAGCAGCTCAAGGACAGGGGGCGCGCTCACCGGGGATGGCTACACCTTC	CASSSRTGGALTGDGYTF
TRBJ2-1	TRBV7-2	-	-	TGTGCCAGCAGCTCCCAGGGGAGTGAGCAGTTCTTC	CASSSQGSEQFF
TRBJ1-2	TRBV7-2	TRBD1	-	TGTGCCAGCAGCTTCCAGGGGGCTTTGGTGGATGGCTACACCTTC	CASSFQGALVDGYTF
TRBJ2-3	TRBV12-3/TRBV12-4	TRBD2	-	TGTGCCAGCAGGGGACTAGCGGCCCATGAGGGCACAGATACGCAGTATTTT	CASRGLAAHEGTDTQYF
TRBJ2-3	TRBV29-1	-	-	TGCAGCGTTGTAGGGCGGGGCCGCACAGATACGCAGTATTTT	CSVVGRGRTDTQYF
TRBJ1-4	TRBV7-9	-	-	TGTGCCAGCAGCTTAAGTGGGGGGCCGGAGTTGGAAAAACTGTTTTTT	CASSLSGGPELEKLFF
TRBJ1-1	TRBV20-1	-	few	TGCAGTGCCCCGGGTGGCGGCGGATGGACTGAAGCTTTCTTT	CSAPGGGGWTEAFF
TRBJ2-7	TRBV15	TRBD2	-	TGTGCCACCAGCAGGGGGGGGACTGTTCACTCCTACGAGCAGTACTTC	CATSRGGTVHSYEQYF
TRBJ1-2	TRBV20-1	-	few	TGCAGTGCTAGAGATGCCAGGCGGAACTATGGCTACACCTTC	CSARDARRNYGYTF
TRBJ2-2	TRBV20-1	TRBD2	few	TGCAGTGCTAGGCCGGGAGGGCTAAGTAACACCGGGGAGCTGTTTTTT	CSARPGGLSNTGELFF
TRBJ1-1	TRBV29-1	-	-	TGCAGCGCCGAAAGGGGCGGGGAAGCTTTCTTT	CSAERGGEAFF
TRBJ2-3	TRBV28	-	-	TGTGCCAGCAGTTTTAGGGCGGGGGCTAGCACAGATACGCAGTATTTT	CASSFRAGASTDTQYF
TRBJ2-1	TRBV24-1	-	few	TGTGCCACCAGTGAGGGTTCGGACAATGAGCAGTTCTTC	CATSEGSDNEQFF
TRBJ2-7	TRBV29-1	-	-	TGCAGCGTTGCCCTAGGGGGGGCGAACTACGAGCAGTACTTC	CSVALGGANYEQYF
TRBJ1-1	TRBV29-1	TRBD1	few	TGCAGCGTTGAAGCCCACGACAGGGGTACTGAAGCTTTCTTT	CSVEAHDRGTEAFF
TRBJ2-1	TRBV12-3/TRBV12-4	-	-	TGTGCCAGCAGTTTAAATCCCCCGAGTAATGAGCAGTTCTTC	CASSLNPPSNEQFF
TRBJ2-3	TRBV5-1	TRBD2	-	TGCGCCAGCAGCTTGGACGGGACTAGCGGGAGTACAAGCACAGATACGCAGTATTTT	CASSLDGTSGSTSTDTQYF
TRBJ2-1	TRBV6-2/TRBV6-3	TRBD1	-	TGTGCCAGCAGTTACTCGGGACAGCCGACCTACAATGAGCAGTTCTTC	CASSYSGQPTYNEQFF
TRBJ1-2	TRBV18	TRBD1	few	TGTGCCAGCTCACCGACGACAGGGACCTATGGCTACACCTTC	CASSPTTGTYGYTF
TRBJ2-7	TRBV27	-	once	TGTGCCAGCAGTTTTTCTGGGGGCTTAACTTACGAGCAGTACTTC	CASSFSGGLTYEQYF
TRBJ2-1	TRBV12-3/TRBV12-4	TRBD2	-	TGTGCCAGCAGTCCGACTAGCGCGGGAGGGCATGAGCAGTTCTTC	CASSPTSAGGHEQFF
TRBJ2-1	TRBV7-2	TRBD1	many	TGTGCCAGCAGCTTAGGGACAGGGCCGTACAATGAGCAGTTCTTC	CASSLGTGPYNEQFF
TRBJ1-5	TRBV27	-	-	TGTGCCAGCAGTTTGGGGGGCAGGAGCAATCAGCCCCAGCATTTT	CASSLGGRSNQPQHF
TRBJ1-3	TRBV25-1	-	few	TGTGCCAGCAGTGTGATCGGGGCTGGAAACACCATATATTTT	CASSVIGAGNTIYF
TRBJ2-1	TRBV18	TRBD2	few	TGTGCCAGCTCACAAGGGACTAGCGGGGAATACAATGAGCAGTTCTTC	CASSQGTSGEYNEQFF
TRBJ2-7	TRBV5-1	TRBD1	-	TGCGCCAGCAGCTTGCCGGCGGGACAGGGGGGCGAGCAGTACTTC	CASSLPAGQGGEQYF
TRBJ2-7	TRBV12-3/TRBV12-4	-	-	TGTGCCAGCGGCCAGGTCCTCGTCGAGCAGTACTTC	CASGQVLVEQYF
TRBJ2-7	TRBV20-1	TRBD2	-	TGCAGTGCTACCACGACTAGCGGGAGCCATATTTACGAGCAGTACTTC	CSATTTSGSHIYEQYF
TRBJ2-1	TRBV11-2	-	few	TGTGCCAGCAGAGAACCGGGGTCCTACAATGAGCAGTTCTTC	CASREPGSYNEQFF
TRBJ2-1	TRBV18	-	-	TGTGCCAGCTCACCCCTTCTCGGACTTTCTTCAAGCTCCTACAATGAGCAGTTCTTC	CASSPLLGLSSSSYNEQFF
TRBJ2-7	TRBV9	-	-	TGTGCCAGCAGCGTAGCAGAGGGGCGCTCCTACGAGCAGTACTTC	CASSVAEGRSYEQYF
TRBJ1-1	TRBV6-1	-	-	TGTGCCAGCAGCCGCGCACACGTCGGTGTGAACACTGAAGCTTTCTTT	CASSRAHVGVNTEAFF
TRBJ1-2	TRBV12-3/TRBV12-4	-	-	TGTGCCAGCAGTCATACAGTTCCCCATCTTGACGTCTATGGCTACACCTTC	CASSHTVPHLDVYGYTF
TRBJ2-1	TRBV29-1	-	once	TGCAGCGTTGAACCCCCAGGTGGACCCTTTATTGAGCAGTTCTTC	CSVEPPGGPFIEQFF
TRBJ2-5	TRBV5-4	-	-	TGTGCCAGCAGCTTGGAGGGCAGGGAGGAGACCCAGTACTTC	CASSLEGREETQYF
TRBJ1-2	TRBV4-2	-	-	TGTGCCAGCAGCCAAGATCCCCAGGGTATAGGAGGCTACACCTTC	CASSQDPQGIGGYTF
TRBJ2-5	TRBV5-1	TRBD2	-	TGCGCCAGCAGCTTGACTAGCGGGGACCAAGAGACCCAGTACTTC	CASSLTSGDQETQYF
TRBJ2-5	TRBV5-1	-	-	TGCGCCAGCAGCTTGGAACTGCTAAAAGAGACCCAGTACTTC	CASSLELLKETQYF
TRBJ2-1	TRBV7-3	-	once	TGTGCCAGCAGCTTAAAGGGGGCTAGCGGATACAATGAGCAGTTCTTC	CASSLKGASGYNEQFF
TRBJ1-2	TRBV7-8	-	-	TGTGCCAGCAGCCCCCCCGGACCTGGCTACACCTTC	CASSPPGPGYTF
TRBJ2-3	TRBV5-6	TRBD1	-	TGTGCCGCAAGGGGCAGGGGGCGCACAGATACGCAGTATTTT	CAARGRGRTDTQYF
TRBJ2-5	TRBV7-6	-	few	TGTGCCAGCAGCTTGGACAGCCGAGAGGGAGAGACCCAGTACTTC	CASSLDSREGETQYF
TRBJ2-1	TRBV2	-	-	TGTGCCAGCTCAACCGGGGCCGAAGCAAAGCAGTTCTTC	CASSTGAEAKQFF